One and the same sample provided the 17 T cell receptor beta chains below, sequenced in a study of shared clonotypes between healthy human individuals. Profiling relied on immunoSEQ multiplex PCR, and the TCRdb table lists in-frame clones only, not all of them. The data hold approximately 1.5 million clones, with approximately 98.5% observed a single time. The sample comprised naive CD4+ T cells sorted from blood. Subset indicated: CD45RA+ positively selected. These receptors originate from a man aged 30-40 years in good health.

The chain joins TRBV5-1 to TRBJ1-1; 8 positions match TRBD1. This CDR3 spans 15 amino acids. Germline V gives CDR1 SGHRS, CDR2 YFSETQ. The V segment lost 4 bases and the J segment 5 bases; nucleotides outside the gene matches: 10. In DNA, the CDR3 is TGCGCCAGCAGCCCAAGGGAAGACAGGGGTACTGAAGCTTTCTTT. Residues: CASSPREDRGTEAFF.

The V call is TRBV18, the J call TRBJ2-6; 7 bases line up with TRBD1. CDR3 length equals 18 residues. The V segment lost 8 bases and the J segment 0 bases; nucleotides outside the gene matches: 13. The germline CDR1 and CDR2 sequences are KGHSH and LQKENI. The CDR3 DNA reads as TGTGCCAGCACAGAGGGACAGCTTTTACCCTCTGGGGCCAACGTCCTGACTTTC. This sequence encodes CASTEGQLLPSGANVLTF.

This clone appeared a single time. The V gene is TRBV18, the J gene TRBJ2-1; D unclear. The CDR3 extends over 15 amino acids. V lost 6 bases and J lost 6, with 18 bases in between. From germline, CDR1 is KGHSH and CDR2 LQKENI. In DNA form, the CDR3 reads TGTGCCAGCTCGCCAGCTTCAGGACGGGTCAATGAGCAGTTCTTC. Its protein is CASSPASGRVNEQFF.

This rearrangement joins TRBV5-1 to TRBJ2-7; D gene unclear. The CDR3 covers 14 residues. CDR1 and CDR2 (germline): SGHRS, YFSETQ. Deletions cut 2 bases from V and 0 bases from J, with 9 bases between. CDR3 loop: CASSFAGFSYEQYF. The DNA for the CDR3 is TGCGCCAGCAGCTTTGCCGGGTTCTCCTACGAGCAGTACTTC.

A single count supports this clone. V gene TRBV28 combines with J gene TRBJ1-4; 9 bases agree with TRBD1. The CDR3 extends over 15 amino acids. In germline, CDR1 is MDHEN, CDR2 SYDVKM. The ends lost 5 bases at V and 5 bases at J; junction bases unmatched: 6. The CDR3 is CASSKPTGGNEKLFF. The CDR3, as DNA: TGTGCCAGCAGTAAGCCGACAGGGGGAAATGAAAAACTGTTTTTT.

A remark on this clone: One end of the junction varies from germline; a read error may be responsible. The gene calls are TRBV7-9 and TRBJ2-5; TRBD2 agrees at 7 bases. The CDR3 length is 14 residues. Germline CDR1 and CDR2: SEHNR and FQNEAQ (reference sequence). The CDR3 region is CASRLGAGVETQYF. In DNA form, the CDR3 reads TGTGCCAGCAGGTTAGGCGCGGGGGTAGAGACCCAGTACTTC.

Written as DNA, the CDR3 is TGTGCCACCAGCACTTACAGGGTTAACGAGCAGTACTTC. Protein sequence: CATSTYRVNEQYF. The chain combines TRBV15 with TRBJ2-7, with D possibly matching TRBD1 (6 bases). V shed 4 bases and J shed 5 bases, with 12 bases lying between them. The CDR3 is 13 amino acids. Germline loops: CDR1 LNHNV, CDR2 YYDKDF (reference sequence). The entire variable domain, with the rest obtained from reference TRBV15 and TRBJ2-7, is as follows: DAMVIQNPRYQVTQFGKPVTLSCSQTLNHNVMYWYQQKSSQAPKLLFHYYDKDFNNEADTPDNFQSRRPNTSFCFLDIRSPGLGDTAMYLCATSTYRVNEQYFGPGTRLTVT.

This clone was found once. The gene calls are TRBV11-2 and TRBJ2-3, with a weak D call TRBD1 (5 bases). V lost 8 bases to trimming and J lost 5 bases, with 14 bases between them. This CDR3 has 13 residues. Per the germline V gene, CDR1 is SGHAT and CDR2 is FQNNGV. The CDR3 region has the DNA TGTGCCAGCTTGAGTAGGGGCTTAGATACGCAGTATTTT. Translated: CASLSRGLDTQYF.

V usage is TRBV7-6 and J usage is TRBJ2-7; 10 nucleotides align to TRBD1. Germline lookup yields CDR1 SGHVS and CDR2 FNYEAQ. The CDR3 consists of 16 residues. Trimming removed 5 bases from V and 2 bases from J; junction bases left unmatched: 9. The CDR3 spells CASSRRQGAKAYEQYF. The CDR3 nucleotides are TGTGCCAGCAGCCGAAGACAGGGGGCGAAGGCCTACGAGCAGTACTTC.

This chain joins TRBV20-1 and TRBJ1-1; possibly TRBD1 for D (5 bases). The V end was cut by 7 bases, the J end by 11 bases, with 14 bases between. The CDR3 runs to 10 residues. Germline V gene sequence: CDR1 DFQATT, CDR2 SNEGSKA (reference sequence). For the CDR3, the DNA is TGCAGTGTTTCCGGGGGGGTTGCTTTCTTT. This sequence encodes CSVSGGVAFF.

The chain carries TRBV19 and TRBJ2-3, with TRBD1 identical over 8 bases. The CDR3 is 14 amino acids. The ends lost 8 bases at V and 2 bases at J; junction bases unmatched: 6. CDR1 and CDR2 from the germline V gene are LNHDA and SQIVND (reference sequence). This chain's CDR3 is CASRDRRNTDTQYF. CDR3 DNA sequence: TGTGCCAGTCGGGACAGGCGAAACACAGATACGCAGTATTTT.

The V gene is TRBV27, the J gene TRBJ1-1, with 7 bases identical to TRBD1. CDR3 length equals 15 residues. CDR1 is MNHEY and CDR2 is SMNVEV in the germline V gene (reference sequence). V lost 4 bases to trimming and J lost 2 bases; unmatched junction nucleotides: 7. This CDR3 is CASSYQGQINTEAFF. CDR3 DNA: TGTGCCAGCAGTTACCAGGGACAGATAAACACTGAAGCTTTCTTT.

The rearrangement uses TRBV6-5 and TRBJ1-2; D uncertain. Germline assignment: CDR1 MNHEY and CDR2 SVGAGI. This CDR3 has 13 residues. V was trimmed by 2 bases and J by 9 bases, leaving 13 bases between them. The CDR3 loop reads CASSYVETGSYTF. The CDR3 DNA sequence: TGTGCCAGCAGTTACGTAGAGACTGGGAGCTACACCTTC.

The V call is TRBV5-6, the J call TRBJ2-3; D may correspond to TRBD1 or TRBD2 (7 bases each). The CDR3 consists of 14 residues. Germline CDR1 is SGHDT and CDR2 is YYEEEE. V shed 4 bases and J shed 0 bases, with 9 bases lying between them. In DNA, the CDR3 is TGTGCCAGCAGCCAGGGGGGGAGCACAGATACGCAGTATTTT. Protein: CASSQGGSTDTQYF.

V and J are TRBV11-2 and TRBJ2-2; no reliable D call. V dropped 5 bases and J dropped 16 bases, with 17 bases sitting between them. Per the germline V gene, CDR1 is SGHAT and CDR2 is FQNNGV. The CDR3 is 12 amino acids. The CDR3: CASSPGLEVPFF. The DNA for the CDR3 is TGTGCCAGCAGCCCAGGTTTAGAGGTTCCGTTTTTT.

The rearrangement joins TRBV25-1 to TRBJ2-3; D is undetermined. Germline CDR1 and CDR2: MGHDK and SYGVNS. The CDR3 runs 14 residues. Between the trimmed V and J ends, which lost 1 base and 2 bases, there was a span of 7 bases. CDR3 amino acids: CASSESRNTDTQYF. CDR3 DNA sequence: TGTGCCAGCAGTGAATCCCGAAACACAGATACGCAGTATTTT. The full variable domain, completed using reference TRBV25-1 and TRBJ2-3, is EADIYQTPRYLVIGTGKKITLECSQTMGHDKMYWYQQDPGMELHLIHYSYGVNSTEKGDLSSESTVSRIRTEHFPLTLESARPSHTSQYLCASSESRNTDTQYFGPGTRLTVL.

This chain uses TRBV28 with TRBJ2-7, with D perhaps matching TRBD1 or TRBD2 (5 bases each). The germline V and J ends were trimmed by 6 bases and 3 bases, with 15 bases remaining between them. The CDR3 runs 14 residues. Germline CDR1 is MDHEN and CDR2 is SYDVKM. CDR3 sequence reads: CASSRIGTVYEQYF. The CDR3 region has the DNA TGTGCCAGCAGCCGAATCGGGACGGTCTACGAGCAGTACTTC.